Listed here are 4 T cell receptor beta chains from one sample, sequenced in a study of blood T cells in healthy people across ages. A second PCR, run for roughly 7 to 11 cycles, used a sample-barcoded 5' primer plus a J-beta primer mix. TCRdb itself ran the 5' RACE reads through MiXCR, one entry per CDR3 protein. The sample contains nearly 800,000 distinct CDR3 sequences, approximately 60% of which appear only once. Sequenced sample: blood. The receptors come from a middle-aged man in good health.

The V call is TRBV4-3, the J call TRBJ2-7, with a possible D match to TRBD2 (6 bases). V shed 1 base and J shed 3 bases, with 16 bases lying between them. The CDR3 has 16 amino acids. Germline lookup yields CDR1 LGHNA and CDR2 YSLEER. The CDR3 spells CASSQGGGTGIYEQYF. CDR3 bases: TGCGCCAGCAGCCAAGGTGGGGGGACGGGTATCTACGAGCAGTACTTC.

The chain recombines TRBV19 with TRBJ2-3; tentatively, D is TRBD1 (5 bases). In germline, CDR1 is LNHDA, CDR2 SQIVND (reference sequence). V gave up 5 bases and J gave up 7 bases, with 13 bases separating them. This CDR3 is 13 amino acids long. The CDR3 loop is CASSPQGGYTQYF. The CDR3 nucleotides read TGTGCCAGTAGTCCCCAGGGTGGTTATACGCAGTATTTT.

This clonotype was seen repeatedly, ten times or more. This chain joins TRBV20-1 and TRBJ2-1; D is perhaps TRBD2 (6 bases). CDR1 DFQATT and CDR2 SNEGSKA come from the germline V gene (reference sequence). The CDR3 is made up of 15 amino acids. V gave up 3 bases and J gave up 6 bases, with 18 bases separating them. The CDR3 region is CSASLLEGRGNEQFF. For the CDR3, the DNA is TGCAGTGCTAGCTTGTTGGAGGGTCGGGGCAATGAGCAGTTCTTC.

This clonotype was picked up a small number of times. The chain carries TRBV3-1 and TRBJ2-1; TRBD2 aligns across 7 bases. Germline lookup yields CDR1 LGHDT and CDR2 YNNKEL (reference sequence). This CDR3 has 16 residues. The V and J ends lost 0 bases and 6 bases, in that order; junction bases with no gene match: 8. In DNA, the CDR3 is TGTGCCAGCAGCCAAGATCCGGCGGGAGCGGGCAATGAGCAGTTCTTC. Its protein product is CASSQDPAGAGNEQFF.